The 25 T cell receptor beta chains in this list originate from one sample, sequenced in a study of human T cells and chemical hapten exposure (dated by TCRdb to the early 2020s). The library was built by means of RACE. Sequenced using a NextSeq 500. Through fastp at Q25 and MiXCR, TCRdb rebuilt clones from the public reads, retaining in-frame beta chains. Every distinct CDR3 protein forms one entry, paired with its most common genes and DNA. For this sample the table gives over 85,000 distinct CDR3 sequences, of which 7% to 10% were detected only once. The top ten clones comprise about 2% of the sample. The sample's time point label is to be understood as: patch test 2, 6 weeks after DPC sensitization. The sample's treatment or condition label, decoded: therapeutic diphenylcyclopropenone sensitization with weekly scalp DPC. The input for sequencing was whole blood, taken in connection with sensitization to the hapten diphenylcyclopropenone (DPC). Receptors originate from a woman in her thirties or forties with alopecia areata. Some clones in this sample may be carry-over from other donors' samples.

The rearrangement links TRBV3-1 to TRBJ2-7; D could derive from TRBD1 or TRBD2 (6 bases each). The germline CDR1 and CDR2 sequences are LGHDT and YNNKEL (reference sequence). CDR3 size: 17 residues. Trimming stripped 0 bases from V and 3 bases from J, with 18 bases between. The CDR3, as DNA: TGTGCCAGCAGCCAAGATCCTACTAGCAGGGGAGGCTACGAGCAGTACTTC. This sequence encodes CASSQDPTSRGGYEQYF.

This clonotype has a count of ten or more. The junction departs from the called germline gene at one end, perhaps through a read error. This chain links TRBV6-1 with TRBJ1-1, with D unresolved. In germline, CDR1 is MNHNS, CDR2 SASEGT. This CDR3 comprises 13 residues. The CDR3 sequence is CASRDIWNTEAFF. The CDR3 nucleotides read TGTGCCAGCCGTGACATCTGGAACACTGAAGCTTTCTTT.

In its sample, this clonotype was seen many times. V gene TRBV3-1 combines with J gene TRBJ1-1, with D possibly matching TRBD1 (5 bases). The length of the CDR3 is 14 residues. The germline V gene has CDR1 LGHDT and CDR2 YNNKEL (reference sequence). V was clipped by 1 base and J by 2 bases, with 8 bases between them. The CDR3, as DNA: TGTGCCAGCAGCCAAGTGGGGGGAAACACTGAAGCTTTCTTT. Protein: CASSQVGGNTEAFF.

This clonotype has ten or more counts. The rearrangement uses TRBV4-1 and TRBJ1-3, with 10 bases aligning to TRBD1. V was pared by 2 bases and J by 5 bases, with 6 bases of the junction left unmatched. This CDR3 region has 16 residues. Germline V CDR1 and CDR2: MGHRA, YSYEKL. This chain's CDR3 is CASSQPRDRGRNTIYF. The CDR3 DNA reads TGCGCCAGCAGCCAACCCCGGGACAGGGGAAGAAACACCATATATTTT.

The J gene is TRBJ2-7, the V gene TRBV20-1, with TRBD2 identical over 12 bases. The germline gives CDR1 DFQATT, CDR2 SNEGSKA (reference sequence). CDR3 length: 16 residues. After removal of 3 bases from V and 0 bases from J, the junction contained 6 bases not matched to a gene. The CDR3 spells CSASSLAGGGSYEQYF. The CDR3 DNA reads as TGCAGTGCTAGTTCGCTAGCGGGAGGGGGCTCCTACGAGCAGTACTTC.

The rearrangement links TRBV7-3 to TRBJ2-2, with D hard to call. CDR1 and CDR2 from the germline V gene are SGHTA and FQGTGA. The CDR3 totals 12 residues. Trimming removed 4 bases at V and 5 bases at J, with 5 bases between. CDR3: CASSSRTGELFF. The CDR3 DNA sequence: TGTGCCAGCAGCTCCAGGACCGGGGAGCTGTTTTTT.

This clonotype was seen ten or more times. At one end, the junction sequence differs from germline, possibly due to a read error. The J gene is TRBJ2-1, the V gene TRBV12-3 or TRBV12-4; 9 nucleotides line up with TRBD1. The CDR3 consists of 15 residues. CDR3 nucleotide sequence: TGTGCCAGCAGCTTAGGACAGGGGTCCTACAATGAGCAGTTCTTC. Residues: CASSLGQGSYNEQFF.

This clonotype was recorded a few times. The rearrangement links TRBV4-3 to TRBJ1-5; no firm D call. With 4 bases removed from V and 1 base from J, the gap between germline ends came to 11 bases. The CDR3 consists of 15 residues. Germline-derived CDR1 and CDR2 are LGHNA and YSLEER. The CDR3: CASSREPNSNQPQHF. In DNA form, the CDR3 reads TGCGCCAGCAGCCGGGAGCCTAACAGCAATCAGCCCCAGCATTTT.

V and J are TRBV10-3 and TRBJ1-1; 8 nucleotides agree with TRBD1. The trim removed 2 bases at V and 10 bases at J, leaving 0 bases unmatched. Germline CDR1 is ENHRY and CDR2 is SYGVKD. This CDR3 is built from 11 residues. The CDR3 nucleotides read TGTGCCATCAGTGAGGGACAGGGAGCTTTCTTT. Encoded protein: CAISEGQGAFF.

This clonotype has more than one count but fewer than ten. This sequence joins TRBV7-2 and TRBJ1-2; 9 bases line up with TRBD1. V shed 2 bases and J 8 bases; nucleotides not matched to a gene: 15. CDR1 is SGHTA, CDR2 FQGNSA, per germline. The CDR3 extends over 17 amino acids. CDR3 nucleotides: TGTGCCAGCAGCTTATGGAGTGGAGGCGGGACAGGGCTCGGCTACACCTTC. Translating it yields CASSLWSGGGTGLGYTF.

This clonotype showed up many times. The J gene is TRBJ1-1, the V gene TRBV18, with 7 bases that match TRBD1. V was pared by 8 bases and J by 11 bases, with 14 bases of the junction left unmatched. The germline CDR1 and CDR2 sequences are KGHSH and LQKENI. This CDR3 comprises 13 residues. CDR3: CASESGTALRAFF. In DNA form, the CDR3 reads TGTGCCAGCGAATCCGGGACAGCCTTGCGGGCTTTCTTT.

This clonotype was seen at least ten times. The V gene is TRBV6-5, the J gene TRBJ2-7, with D possibly being TRBD1 (6 bases). Germline assignment: CDR1 MNHEY and CDR2 SVGAGI. The CDR3 sequence is 12 residues long. V was trimmed by 4 bases and J by 2 bases, leaving 6 bases between them. The DNA of the CDR3 is TGTGCCAGCAGTTGGGGGCCCTACGAGCAGTACTTC. Encoded protein: CASSWGPYEQYF.

This sequence joins TRBV11-2 and TRBJ2-5; D possibly corresponds to TRBD1 (6 bases). V was shortened by 2 bases and J by 3 bases, with 10 bases between the two germline ends. Germline V lookup: CDR1 SGHAT, CDR2 FQNNGV. This CDR3 is built from 14 residues. CDR3 in amino acids: CASSLRTAKETQYF. The DNA for the CDR3 is TGTGCCAGCAGCTTACGGACAGCTAAAGAGACCCAGTACTTC.

This clonotype was observed many times. The chain links TRBV5-4 to TRBJ2-5; tentatively, D is TRBD1 (6 bases). The germline V and J ends were trimmed by 4 bases and 1 base, with 14 bases remaining between them. Germline lookup yields CDR1 SGHNT and CDR2 YYREEE (reference sequence). This CDR3 contains 15 residues. The CDR3 protein is CASSPGRGGQETQYF. CDR3 DNA: TGTGCCAGCAGCCCAGGACGAGGGGGCCAAGAGACCCAGTACTTC.

The rearrangement joins TRBV4-3 to TRBJ2-7, with no clear D. The V gene's germline CDR1 is LGHNA and CDR2 YSLEER. Trimming took 0 bases from V and 3 from J, leaving 12 bases between them. The CDR3 runs 15 residues. The CDR3 reads CASSQDPTAVYEQYF. Here the CDR3 DNA reads TGCGCCAGCAGCCAAGACCCCACAGCCGTCTACGAGCAGTACTTC.

This clonotype was seen at least ten times. The chain is built from TRBV12-3 or TRBV12-4 and TRBJ2-1, with unresolved D. The V end lost 6 bases, the J end lost 2 bases, and 8 bases lay between the germline ends. The CDR3 is made up of 13 amino acids. CDR3 residues: CASSPRPYNEQFF. In DNA, the CDR3 is TGTGCCAGCAGCCCGAGACCCTACAATGAGCAGTTCTTC.

In its sample, this clonotype was seen many times. The chain uses TRBV27 and TRBJ1-2; 8 bases align to TRBD1. CDR1 is MNHEY, CDR2 SMNVEV, per germline (reference sequence). Germline trimming cut 0 bases from V and 4 bases from J; bases unmatched to any gene: 4. The CDR3 sequence is 15 residues long. CDR3 bases: TGTGCCAGCAGTTTATCGGCAGGGGGCTTCTATGGCTACACCTTC. Residues: CASSLSAGGFYGYTF.

This clonotype turned up a few times. The chain uses TRBV7-9 and TRBJ2-2; 12 nucleotides line up with TRBD1. Trimming removed 8 bases from V and 6 bases from J; junction bases left unmatched: 4. The CDR3 totals 14 residues. Germline CDR1 SEHNR, CDR2 FQNEAQ (reference sequence). The CDR3 protein is CASWDRGLSGELFF. For the CDR3, the DNA is TGTGCCAGCTGGGACAGGGGGCTCTCCGGGGAGCTGTTTTTT.

This clonotype was found many times. The chain links TRBV6-4 to TRBJ1-1, with D possibly being TRBD1 (5 bases). The CDR3 length is 14 residues. Germline V CDR1 and CDR2: MRHNA, SNTAGT. V was pared by 7 bases and J by 0 bases, with 12 bases between. CDR3 nucleotide sequence: TGTGCCAGCAACCCGGGACTATTGAACACTGAAGCTTTCTTT. Protein: CASNPGLLNTEAFF.

The chain employs TRBV29-1 and TRBJ2-2; D possibly corresponds to TRBD1 (6 bases). Trimming left V 7 bases short and J 8 bases short, with 14 bases between. The CDR3 totals 12 residues. Per germline, CDR1 SQVTM and CDR2 ANQGSEA. The DNA of the CDR3 is TGCAGCGCTCGGCAGGGGCCGGGGGAGCTGTTTTTT. This gives the protein CSARQGPGELFF.

A few counts support this clonotype. The J gene is TRBJ2-2, the V gene TRBV30; D is unresolved. Trimming took off 2 bases at V and 2 bases at J, with 6 bases between the two ends. From germline, CDR1 is GTSNPN and CDR2 SVGIG (reference sequence). The CDR3 consists of 13 residues. CDR3 loop: CAWSPSNTGELFF. The CDR3 coding sequence is TGTGCCTGGAGTCCCTCCAACACCGGGGAGCTGTTTTTT. Supplemented by reference TRBV30 and TRBJ2-2, the full variable domain reads SQTIHQWPATLVQPVGSPLSLECTVEGTSNPNLYWYRQAAGRGLQLLFYSVGIGQISSEVPQNLSASRPQDRQFILSSKKLLLSDSGFYLCAWSPSNTGELFFGEGSRLTVL.

J is TRBJ2-1 and V is TRBV20-1, with D maybe TRBD2 (6 bases). The CDR3 covers 14 residues. The germline V gene encodes CDR1 DFQATT and CDR2 SNEGSKA (reference sequence). V was cut by 2 bases and J by 4 bases, with 12 bases left in between. The DNA for the CDR3 is TGCAGTGCTAGACCTCGGGACTTTTACAATGAGCAGTTCTTC. Translation: CSARPRDFYNEQFF.

This clonotype appeared many times. The chain uses TRBV18 and TRBJ2-7; D possibly corresponds to TRBD1 (5 bases). Trimming removed 4 bases at V and 5 bases at J, with 18 bases between. The CDR3 totals 15 residues. Germline lookup yields CDR1 KGHSH and CDR2 LQKENI. The CDR3 DNA follows: TGTGCCAGCTCACGCCAGAATACAGGCGGCGACGAGCAGTACTTC. As protein: CASSRQNTGGDEQYF. The full variable domain, in which reference TRBV18 and TRBJ2-7 provide the parts outside the CDR3, is NAGVMQNPRHLVRRRGQEARLRCSPMKGHSHVYWYRQLPEEGLKFMVYLQKENIIDESGMPKERFSAEFPKEGPSILRIQQVVRGDSAAYFCASSRQNTGGDEQYFGPGTRLTVT.

This clonotype was seen at least ten times. The chain is built from TRBV20-1 and TRBJ1-1, with 7 bases that match TRBD1. The CDR3 runs 14 residues. Per the germline V gene, CDR1 is DFQATT and CDR2 is SNEGSKA (reference sequence). V shed 6 bases, J shed 4 bases, and the junction held 11 bases outside the gene matches. CDR3 loop: CSAAPGGAPTEAFF. Here the CDR3 DNA reads TGCAGTGCCGCCCCAGGGGGGGCCCCCACTGAAGCTTTCTTT.

This clonotype has ten or more counts. This chain links TRBV6-2 or TRBV6-3 with TRBJ1-2; no firm D call. The length of the CDR3 is 12 residues. The V end lost 2 bases, the J end lost 5 bases, and 6 bases lay between the germline ends. Per the germline V gene, CDR1 is MNHEY and CDR2 is SVGEGT. CDR3 loop: CASSYQRYGYTF. In nucleotides, the CDR3 is TGTGCCAGCAGTTACCAACGATATGGCTACACCTTC.